A selection of T cell receptor beta chains follows, all from one sample in a study of human T cells and chemical hapten exposure. TCRdb ran MiXCR on the RACE reads and lists one entry per CDR3 protein. Among approximately 350,000 distinct CDR3 sequences listed, nearly 6.5% were seen once. The sequenced sample was whole blood, obtained in connection with sensitization to the hapten diphenylcyclopropenone (DPC). The receptors here all came from a woman in her late teens or twenties with alopecia areata. Some clones in this sample may be carry-over from other donors' samples. The CDR3 runs from the conserved cysteine through the conserved F or W. Fields, in order: V gene, D gene, J gene, CDR3 protein. The D gene is left open where the match is weak.

V gene: TRBV12-3/TRBV12-4; D gene: -; J gene: TRBJ1-5; CDR3 protein: CASSLKWTDNSNQPQHF
V gene: TRBV29-1; D gene: -; J gene: TRBJ1-1; CDR3 protein: CSVVSTNTEAFF
V gene: TRBV20-1; D gene: -; J gene: TRBJ1-6; CDR3 protein: CSARDERRNSPLHF
V gene: TRBV23-1; D gene: -; J gene: TRBJ2-4; CDR3 protein: CASSLRPDLDIQYF
V gene: TRBV12-3/TRBV12-4; D gene: -; J gene: TRBJ1-2; CDR3 protein: CASSFGSNYGYTF
V gene: TRBV18; D gene: -; J gene: TRBJ1-4; CDR3 protein: CASSKFQAGPNEKLFF
V gene: TRBV24-1; D gene: -; J gene: TRBJ2-2; CDR3 protein: CATSDLGQGPDTGELFF
V gene: TRBV3-1; D gene: TRBD2; J gene: TRBJ2-1; CDR3 protein: CASSQEGGLAQVFSNEQFF
V gene: TRBV7-2; D gene: TRBD1; J gene: TRBJ1-1; CDR3 protein: CAGTDSPNTEAFF
V gene: TRBV24-1; D gene: -; J gene: TRBJ1-1; CDR3 protein: CATRKNTEAFF
V gene: TRBV20-1; D gene: TRBD1; J gene: TRBJ1-1; CDR3 protein: CSARQGAQNTEAFF
V gene: TRBV3-1; D gene: -; J gene: TRBJ2-2; CDR3 protein: CASSRGGSVWPGELFF
V gene: TRBV20-1; D gene: -; J gene: TRBJ1-2; CDR3 protein: CSARAGISRNPYGYTF
V gene: TRBV6-1; D gene: TRBD1; J gene: TRBJ2-2; CDR3 protein: CASVRQGDTGELFF
V gene: TRBV18; D gene: -; J gene: TRBJ2-7; CDR3 protein: CASSPPQGWNEQYF
V gene: TRBV4-1; D gene: -; J gene: TRBJ1-5; CDR3 protein: CASSQERGAGIYQPQHF
V gene: TRBV20-1; D gene: TRBD1; J gene: TRBJ2-3; CDR3 protein: CSARDRTGYTDTQYF
V gene: TRBV18; D gene: TRBD2; J gene: TRBJ2-3; CDR3 protein: CASSPPRAGGQDTQYF
V gene: TRBV4-2; D gene: TRBD1; J gene: TRBJ2-7; CDR3 protein: CASSQSPGTEFYEQYF
V gene: TRBV10-3; D gene: TRBD1; J gene: TRBJ2-7; CDR3 protein: CAISEGGQGHEQYF
V gene: TRBV6-4; D gene: -; J gene: TRBJ1-6; CDR3 protein: CASSDRQGNNSPLHF
V gene: TRBV4-3; D gene: -; J gene: TRBJ1-6; CDR3 protein: CASSQEPGRFDSPLHF
V gene: TRBV20-1; D gene: -; J gene: TRBJ1-4; CDR3 protein: CSARYTTNEKLFF
V gene: TRBV27; D gene: -; J gene: TRBJ2-7; CDR3 protein: CASSLSRDSTYEQYF
V gene: TRBV12-3/TRBV12-4; D gene: TRBD1; J gene: TRBJ1-1; CDR3 protein: CASSFQGAGAFF
V gene: TRBV21-1; D gene: -; J gene: TRBJ2-7; CDR3 protein: CASSKGGALVTYEQYF